The rows below give T cell receptor beta chains drawn from one sample of a study of Graves' ophthalmopathy and Graves' hyperthyroidism. TCRdb re-called the multiplex PCR reads with MiXCR, one entry per CDR3 protein. Among approximately 210,000 distinct CDR3 sequences listed, around a fifth were seen once. The specimen was peripheral blood. The source is a woman aged 45 to 65 with Graves' ophthalmopathy. The CDR3 runs from the conserved cysteine through the conserved F or W. Fields, in order: CDR3 length, clone size, J gene, D gene, V gene, CDR3 DNA, CDR3 protein. The D gene is left open where the match is weak. Some rows mark clone size as missing; the rest say once, few, many or name a class of expanded clone.

13 once TRBJ2-7 TRBD1 TRBV27 TGTGCCAGCAGGCCCACAGGGGCGGGCGAGCAGTACTTC CASRPTGAGEQYF
12 many TRBJ1-2 TRBD1 TRBV7-3 TGTGCCAGCAGCTCGGGACAGGGTCGCTACACCTTC CASSSGQGRYTF
11 . TRBJ2-7 . TRBV19 TGTGCCACCGCCCAGCGCTACGAGCAGTACTTC CATAQRYEQYF
16 many TRBJ1-5 . TRBV28 TGTGCCGCGGACACCGGGGAGTCCCATAGCAATCAGCCCCAGCATTTT CAADTGESHSNQPQHF
13 many TRBJ2-5 . TRBV20-1 TGCAGTGCTAGAGGGAAGGGTTTCGGGACCCAGTACTTC CSARGKGFGTQYF
11 . TRBJ2-7 . TRBV19 TGTGCCAGTGGAGGGACCTACGAGCAGTACTTC CASGGTYEQYF
14 many TRBJ2-1 . TRBV19 TGTGCCAGTAGTACCCCGCCCTCCTACAATGAGCAGTTCTTC CASSTPPSYNEQFF
12 many TRBJ2-5 . TRBV12-3/TRBV12-4 TGTGCCAGCGGGGAAGTATTTGGGACCCAGTACTTC CASGEVFGTQYF
13 many TRBJ2-1 . TRBV7-9 TGTGCCAGCAGCTTAGTGGGGGCCGCTGAGCAGTTCTTC CASSLVGAAEQFF
16 . TRBJ2-7 TRBD1 TRBV28 TGTGCCAGCAGCGTCTCTCGACAGGGGAGCATTTACGAGCAGTACTTC CASSVSRQGSIYEQYF
15 many TRBJ2-5 TRBD1 TRBV5-4 TGTGCCAGCAGCTTGATAGGACAGGGGGCCGAGACCCAGTACTTC CASSLIGQGAETQYF
14 . TRBJ1-1 . TRBV20-1 TGCAGTGCTGGGGCATCGGGGACGAACACTGAAGCTTTCTTT CSAGASGTNTEAFF
14 many TRBJ2-1 . TRBV24-1 TGTGCCACCAGTGCCGGGGCTACGGGGAATGAGCAGTTCTTC CATSAGATGNEQFF
14 many TRBJ1-2 TRBD1 TRBV12-3/TRBV12-4 TGTGCCAGCACCGAGGACAGGTTAAACTATGGCTACACCTTC CASTEDRLNYGYTF
14 many TRBJ2-1 TRBD1 TRBV18 TGTGCCAGCTCACGCCAGGGGGCTAACAATGAGCAGTTCTTC CASSRQGANNEQFF
14 few TRBJ1-2 . TRBV9 TGTGCCAGCAGCGTAGGCCCGGACAGCTATGGCTACACCTTC CASSVGPDSYGYTF
14 many TRBJ1-1 . TRBV11-2 TGTGCCAGCAGCTTAGATCTGGAGAACACTGAAGCTTTCTTT CASSLDLENTEAFF
14 . TRBJ2-2 . TRBV20-1 TGCAGTGCTAGAGGGTCCGCCTTGGCCGGGGAGCTGTTTTTT CSARGSALAGELFF
12 . TRBJ1-1 . TRBV19 TGTGCCAGTAGTCCTAGGACAGCTGAAGCTTTCTTT CASSPRTAEAFF
13 many TRBJ2-2 . TRBV29-1 TGCAGCGTTAAAGGGTCCCTCACCGGGGAGCTGTTTTTT CSVKGSLTGELFF
15 . TRBJ2-1 TRBD2 TRBV6-5 TGTGCCAGCAGTTACTTTAGCGGGGGCCAAGAGACCCAGTTCTTC CASSYFSGGQETQFF
17 many TRBJ2-5 TRBD2 TRBV4-1 TGCGCCAGCAGCCAAGCCCGACTAGCGGATGACCAAGAGACCCAGTACTTC CASSQARLADDQETQYF
16 many TRBJ2-7 . TRBV7-2 TGTGCCAGCAGCTTAGCGCCGGGGCCAAGCTCCTACGAGCAGTACTTC CASSLAPGPSSYEQYF
13 many TRBJ2-7 TRBD1 TRBV20-1 TGCAGTGCTTGCCGGGACAGGGGCCACGAGCAGTACTTC CSACRDRGHEQYF
14 many TRBJ1-5 TRBD1 TRBV20-1 TGCAGTGCTAGACACGGACAGGGTGGGCAGCCCCAGCATTTT CSARHGQGGQPQHF
15 . TRBJ1-1 TRBD1 TRBV20-1 TGCAGTGCCAAGTGGGACAGCCGTTCTGGCACTGAAGCTTTCTTT CSAKWDSRSGTEAFF
14 many TRBJ1-2 TRBD1 TRBV7-2 TGTGCCAGCAGCCCTAACAGGGGCGACTATGGCTACACCTTC CASSPNRGDYGYTF
15 many TRBJ1-2 . TRBV20-1 TGCAGTGCTAGATGGTGGGCAGGGTCTAACTATGGCTACACCTTC CSARWWAGSNYGYTF
16 . TRBJ2-5 TRBD1 TRBV6-2/TRBV6-3 TGTGCCAGCAGTTACACTGGGACAGGGGGGAGGGAGACCCAGTACTTC CASSYTGTGGRETQYF
13 . TRBJ1-2 . TRBV12-3/TRBV12-4 TGTGCCAGCAGCCCGGCGGGGGTAAGCGGCTACACCTTC CASSPAGVSGYTF
14 . TRBJ1-1 . TRBV7-2 TGTGCCAGCAGCTTAGGGAGCCTGAACACTGAAGCTTTCTTT CASSLGSLNTEAFF
13 . TRBJ2-5 . TRBV6-5 TGTGCCAGCAGTTACTTGTTCCAAGAGACCCAGTACTTC CASSYLFQETQYF
14 . TRBJ2-2 . TRBV6-5 TGTGCCAGCAGTTACGGCGTTAACGCCGGGGAGCTGTTTTTT CASSYGVNAGELFF
13 many TRBJ1-1 . TRBV6-1 TGTGCCAGCAGGGGGAATCTGGGCACTGAAGCTTTCTTT CASRGNLGTEAFF
14 many TRBJ2-5 . TRBV20-1 TGCAGTGCCAGGAGAAACGGGGTGCGAGAGACCCAGTACTTC CSARRNGVRETQYF
14 . TRBJ1-6 . TRBV6-1 TGTGCCAGCAGGGGAGGGATTAGTACGTCACCCCTCCACTTT CASRGGISTSPLHF
12 many TRBJ2-7 . TRBV29-1 TGCAGCGTTGAAGAGGTTGGCTACGAGCAGTACTTC CSVEEVGYEQYF
14 many TRBJ1-6 . TRBV12-5 TGTGCTAGTGGTTTGGACTACAGGAATTCACCCCTCCACTTT CASGLDYRNSPLHF
13 many TRBJ1-2 TRBD1 TRBV28 TGTGCCAGCAGCCTACAGGGGGCAAGGGGCTACACCTTC CASSLQGARGYTF
15 many TRBJ2-2 TRBD1 TRBV10-1 TGCGCCACCGGGGGGACAGGGGCGAACACCGGGGAGCTGTTTTTT CATGGTGANTGELFF
14 many TRBJ1-5 TRBD1 TRBV19 TGTGCCAGTAGGCAACAGGGGGCGAGTCAGCCCCAGCATTTT CASRQQGASQPQHF
16 many TRBJ2-7 . TRBV6-5 TGTGCCAGCAGTTACGACCCGGGGGGCGCCGATGACGAGCAGTACTTC CASSYDPGGADDEQYF
13 many TRBJ1-2 . TRBV28 TGTGCCAGCAGCTCCGACAGTCCTTATGGCTACACCTTC CASSSDSPYGYTF
11 . TRBJ2-7 . TRBV3-1 TGTGCCAGCAGCCAATTACGGGAGCAGTACTTC CASSQLREQYF
20 many TRBJ2-2 . TRBV12-3/TRBV12-4 TGTGCCAGCAGTTTTCTCACCGGCCCCGGGGACTCTAAGAACACCGGGGAGCTGTTTTTT CASSFLTGPGDSKNTGELFF